The 18 T cell receptor beta chains presented below share a single source sample, sequenced in a study of Tregs in tolerant kidney transplant recipients. No antigen has been identified for these receptors. Repertoires were generated with immunoSEQ multiplex PCR, while TCRdb's copy carries only in-frame clones and drops some. This sample carries fewer than 45,000 clones, 95% to 96% of them seen once, and the ten largest clones take approximately 0.4%. The material sequenced was Tregs from blood cultured with allogeneic cells. Receptors were obtained from a human donor in good health.

This chain joins TRBV10-2 and TRBJ2-5; 8 bases match TRBD1. Germline V CDR1 and CDR2: WSHSY, SAAADI. Losses at the gene ends were 5 bases for V and 5 bases for J; bases not matched to a gene: 1. This CDR3 has 12 residues. CDR3 loop: CASSYRGETQYF. The CDR3 nucleotides read TGCGCCAGCAGTTACAGGGGGGAGACCCAGTACTTC.

This chain joins TRBV9 and TRBJ2-7, with D perhaps matching TRBD2 (5 bases). CDR1 is SGDLS, CDR2 YYNGEE, per germline. CDR3 size: 14 residues. Trimming shortened V by 0 bases and J by 4 bases, and 11 bases separated the two germline ends. CDR3 bases: TGTGCCAGCAGCGTAGAGACGGGATCTTACGAGCAGTACTTC. Translation gives CASSVETGSYEQYF. The full variable domain, rest sourced from reference TRBV9 and TRBJ2-7, is DSGVTQTPKHLITATGQRVTLRCSPRSGDLSVYWYQQSLDQGLQFLIQYYNGEERAKGNILERFSAQQFPDLHSELNLSSLELGDSALYFCASSVETGSYEQYFGPGTRLTVT.

The chain carries TRBV21-1 and TRBJ1-1. TRBV21-1 has pseudogene status. The CDR3 sequence is 10 residues long. In DNA, the CDR3 is TGTGCCACTTGGGTTACTGAAGCTTTCTTT. Translating gives CATWVTEAFF.

The gene calls are TRBV10-2 and TRBJ2-7; the match to TRBD1 covers 9 bases. The CDR3 is 13 amino acids. The V and J ends lost 4 bases and 2 bases, in that order; junction bases with no gene match: 0. Per germline, CDR1 WSHSY and CDR2 SAAADI. CDR3 sequence: CASSGQGAYEQYF. In nucleotides, the CDR3 is TGCGCCAGCAGTGGACAGGGGGCCTACGAGCAGTACTTC.

The V gene is TRBV7-8, the J gene TRBJ2-1, with a possible D match to TRBD1 (5 bases). Trimming removed 2 bases from V and 8 bases from J, with 13 bases in between. The V gene's germline CDR1 is SGHVS and CDR2 FQNEAQ. This CDR3 is 14 amino acids long. The CDR3 DNA follows: TGTGCCAGCAGCTTAACCCGCAGGGATGATGAGCAGTTCTTC. Translated: CASSLTRRDDEQFF.

This chain uses TRBV5-1 with TRBJ2-7, with D unresolved. Germline V gene data show CDR1 as SGHRS and CDR2 as YFSETQ. The CDR3 is 14 amino acids. V dropped 4 bases and J dropped 0 bases, with 11 bases sitting between them. DNA of the CDR3: TGCGCCAGCAGCAATACACCTCTCTCCTACGAGCAGTACTTC. This gives the protein CASSNTPLSYEQYF.

This chain uses TRBV7-9 with TRBJ2-7; tentatively, D is TRBD1 or TRBD2 (5 bases each). Trimming cost V 5 bases and J 2 bases, with 16 bases left between them. Per the germline V gene, CDR1 is SEHNR and CDR2 is FQNEAQ (reference sequence). CDR3 size: 15 residues. The CDR3 coding sequence is TGTGCCAGCAGCGCAAGCGGTCCCAGGGCCTACGAGCAGTACTTC. Protein sequence: CASSASGPRAYEQYF.

This clone was counted only a few times. The chain carries TRBV4-1 and TRBJ1-3; TRBD1 matches 7 bases. Germline V gives CDR1 MGHRA, CDR2 YSYEKL. The CDR3 is 18 amino acids. The V and J ends lost 1 base and 2 bases, in that order; junction bases with no gene match: 11. CDR3 protein: CASSQGVLLTGPGNTIYF. The CDR3 region has the DNA TGCGCCAGCAGCCAAGGTGTTCTGTTGACAGGGCCTGGAAACACCATATATTTT.

This chain joins TRBV19 and TRBJ2-7, with 9 bases lining up with TRBD2. With V trimmed by 3 bases and J by 2 bases, 5 bases remained unmatched. The CDR3 has 15 amino acids. Germline V CDR1 and CDR2: LNHDA, SQIVND (reference sequence). CDR3 amino acids: CASSMGSGGPYEQYF. As DNA, the CDR3 is TGTGCCAGTAGTATGGGTAGCGGGGGACCCTACGAGCAGTACTTC. Variable domain in full (rest from reference TRBV19 and TRBJ2-7): DGGITQSPKYLFRKEGQNVTLSCEQNLNHDAMYWYRQDPGQGLRLIYYSQIVNDFQKGDIAEGYSVSREKKESFPLTVTSAQKNPTAFYLCASSMGSGGPYEQYFGPGTRLTVT.

This chain uses TRBV5-1 with TRBJ2-5; unclear D gene. This CDR3 has 12 residues. Germline CDR1 and CDR2: SGHRS and YFSETQ. V was pared by 4 bases and J by 2 bases, with 6 bases between. CDR3 loop: CASSLQQETQYF. The CDR3 nucleotides read TGCGCCAGCAGCCTGCAACAAGAGACCCAGTACTTC.

This clone appeared once. The chain recombines TRBV10-1 with TRBJ1-1; D unclear. This CDR3 is built from 14 residues. Trimming pared 5 bases from V and 4 bases from J, leaving 14 bases between. Germline values: CDR1 WNHNN, CDR2 SYGVQD (reference sequence). CDR3 in DNA: TGCGCCAGCAGTTCCAATGGGCCGAGCACTGAAGCTTTCTTT. Translating it yields CASSSNGPSTEAFF.

J is TRBJ2-7 and V is TRBV5-1; TRBD1 aligns across 9 bases. Germline assignment: CDR1 SGHRS and CDR2 YFSETQ. The V and J ends lost 3 bases and 5 bases, in that order; junction bases with no gene match: 3. CDR3 size: 13 residues. CDR3: CASSSWDRDEQYF. CDR3 DNA sequence: TGCGCCAGCAGCTCCTGGGACAGGGACGAGCAGTACTTC.

J is TRBJ1-3 and V is TRBV19; no clear D. This CDR3 region has 14 residues. Germline lookup yields CDR1 LNHDA and CDR2 SQIVND (reference sequence). The V and J ends lost 3 bases and 0 bases respectively, with 6 bases between them. CDR3 nucleotide sequence: TGTGCCAGTAGTATCCCCTTCTCTGGAAACACCATATATTTT. It specifies CASSIPFSGNTIYF.

The chain employs TRBV18 and TRBJ2-1, with TRBD2 matching 7 bases. Germline V lookup: CDR1 KGHSH, CDR2 LQKENI. The CDR3 has 16 residues. V lost 1 base and J lost 4; bases outside the gene matches: 7. DNA for the CDR3: TGTGCCAGCTCACCACTTCTGGGGAGGGTGTACAATGAGCAGTTCTTC. Protein sequence: CASSPLLGRVYNEQFF.

V and J are TRBV27 and TRBJ1-2; D is possibly TRBD1 (5 bases). The V gene lost 2 bases and the J gene lost 4 bases, with 11 bases spanning the gap. Per the germline V gene, CDR1 is MNHEY and CDR2 is SMNVEV (reference sequence). The CDR3 is 14 amino acids. The CDR3 DNA is TGTGCCAGCAGTTTAACAGGCTTTACCTATGGCTACACCTTC. This encodes CASSLTGFTYGYTF.

The chain employs TRBV6-6 and TRBJ2-5; 13 bases align to TRBD2. CDR1 is MNHNY, CDR2 SVGAGI, per germline (reference sequence). Trimming cost V 0 bases and J 3 bases; bases outside gene matches: 1. CDR3 length: 16 amino acids. The CDR3 DNA sequence: TGTGCCAGCAGTTACTCAGGACTAGCGGGGGAAGAGACCCAGTACTTC. As protein: CASSYSGLAGEETQYF.

This chain connects TRBV18 to TRBJ2-1; 11 bases align to TRBD2. Germline loops: CDR1 KGHSH, CDR2 LQKENI. The CDR3 covers 14 residues. Trimming took 5 bases from V and 5 from J; bases not matched to a gene: 2. In nucleotides, the CDR3 is TGTGCCAGCTCAACGACTAGCGGGGACAATGAGCAGTTCTTC. It yields the protein CASSTTSGDNEQFF.

The chain joins TRBV6-5 to TRBJ1-2; D may be TRBD1 (5 bases). V shed 4 bases and J shed 6 bases, with 21 bases lying between them. The germline CDR1 and CDR2 sequences are MNHEY and SVGAGI. CDR3 length equals 16 residues. The CDR3 DNA is TGTGCCAGCAGTTCGGGACTCCGTATCTCCTCCAATGGCTACACCTTC. Residues: CASSSGLRISSNGYTF.